The source of this T cell receptor (beta chain) is a study of T cells in Graves' hyperthyroidism and ophthalmopathy. The wider study: It was at initial diagnosis, before any treatment, that peripheral blood was collected. The study, taken as a whole, reports: Ophthalmopathy and stable hyperthyroidism were told apart by a 13 V-J model.

Uncontrolled infection, other autoimmune disease, pregnancy or lactation excluded patients. PBMCs were collected from an approximately 9.3 ml volume of fresh peripheral blood. RNA transcripts gave rise to amplified TCR beta CDR3 regions. Carried out on the TCR CDR3, a first-round RT-PCR used the HTBI primer set. TCRdb processed the multiplex PCR reads anew with MiXCR; each CDR3 protein has one entry. This sample yields 500,000 to 650,000 distinct CDR3 sequences, of which 12% to 15% are seen a single time; around 13% belongs to the top ten. This clonotype showed up just a few times. Its target is not known. Sequencing was carried out using blood. The TCR comes from a woman aged 40-49 years with Graves' hyperthyroidism.

The CDR3, as DNA: TGCAGCGTTGTTGGCGTGACGACCTACGAGCAGTACTTC. It codes for CSVVGVTTYEQYF. The chain is built from TRBV29-1 and TRBJ2-7; D not resolved. Trimming shortened V by 4 bases and J by 2 bases, and 12 bases separated the two germline ends. The germline V gene encodes CDR1 SQVTM and CDR2 ANQGSEA. CDR3 length: 13 residues.